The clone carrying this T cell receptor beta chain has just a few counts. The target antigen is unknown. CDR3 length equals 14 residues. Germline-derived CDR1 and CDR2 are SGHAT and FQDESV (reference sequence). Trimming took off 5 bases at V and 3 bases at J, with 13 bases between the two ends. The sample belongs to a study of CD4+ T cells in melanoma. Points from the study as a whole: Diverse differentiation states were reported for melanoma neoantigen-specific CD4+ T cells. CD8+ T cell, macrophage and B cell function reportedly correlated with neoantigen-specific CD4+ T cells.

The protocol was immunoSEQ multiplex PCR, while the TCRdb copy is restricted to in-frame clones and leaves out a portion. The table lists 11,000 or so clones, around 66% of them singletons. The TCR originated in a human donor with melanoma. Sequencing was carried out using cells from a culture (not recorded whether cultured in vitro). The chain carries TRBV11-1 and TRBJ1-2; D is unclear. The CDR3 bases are TGTGCCAGCAGCCTGATGTCCGCAGACTATGGCTACACCTTC. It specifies CASSLMSADYGYTF. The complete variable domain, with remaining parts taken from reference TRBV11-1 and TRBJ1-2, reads EAEVAQSPRYKITEKSQAVAFWCDPISGHATLYWYRQILGQGPELLVQFQDESVVDDSQLPKDRFSAERLKGVDSTLKIQPAELGDSAMYLCASSLMSADYGYTFGSGTRLTVV.